This T cell receptor (beta chain) was profiled in a study of beta chain features in type 1 diabetes. The authors obtained over 95% purity in all sorted populations. Reverse transcribing all isolated RNA meant expressed TCRB transcripts were sequenced. The protocol was immunoSEQ multiplex PCR, while the TCRdb copy is restricted to in-frame clones and leaves out a portion. The table shows approximately 400,000 clones, with approximately 15% occurring only once. The CDR3 has 15 residues. The V and J ends lost 4 bases and 3 bases respectively, with 19 bases between them. Germline V gene data show CDR1 as SQVTM and CDR2 as ANQGSEA.

Input material: naive CD4+ T cells from blood. This receptor was obtained from a woman between 18 and 29 years old in good health. The rearrangement links TRBV29-1 to TRBJ2-7; TRBD2 is a possible D gene (6 bases). The chain's CDR3 is CSVGRDDTGVYEQYF. In nucleotides, the CDR3 is TGCAGCGTTGGTCGGGACGACACGGGAGTCTACGAGCAGTACTTC.